The clone carrying this T cell receptor (beta chain) has a count of ten or more. This entry is derived from a study of blood T cell repertoires in COVID-19. Per the original methods: Amplified reference gene primers provided the basis for estimating nucleated cell counts. The protocol was immunoSEQ multiplex PCR, while the TCRdb copy is restricted to in-frame clones and leaves out a portion. V, J and clone size are those of that table, while D and trimming were read from the DNA. The sample shows some 250,000 clones, around 86% of them seen only once. The clonotype comes from a man aged 25 to 40 who had recovered from COVID-19. Input material: peripheral blood.

The CDR3, as DNA: TGTGCCAGCAGCTTAGGAGTCCGGGGATACTCCGGGGAGCTGTTTTTT. This codes for CASSLGVRGYSGELFF. The J gene is TRBJ2-2, the V gene TRBV7-8; D is possibly TRBD2 (5 bases). The CDR3 covers 16 residues. With 1 base removed from V and 6 bases from J, the gap between germline ends came to 15 bases. In germline, CDR1 is SGHVS, CDR2 FQNEAQ.